The clone carrying this T cell receptor (beta chain) was recorded at least ten times. Its antigen remains unknown. The data were taken from a study of T-cell reconstitution after alpha-beta-depleted transplantation in children. Regarding the study as a whole: Surviving recipient T cells and thymic progenitors accounted for the high day-60 TCRbeta diversity observed in some patients. Counts and diversity of T cells one year after transplant came mostly from newly produced T cells.

Researchers prepared the TCRbeta library using unique molecular identifiers, the study reports. Using its own MiXCR run on the PCR reads, TCRdb lists one record per CDR3 protein. The table lists a few hundred thousand distinct CDR3 sequences, around 7.3% of them singletons. This CDR3 spans 14 amino acids. CDR1 and CDR2 from the germline V gene are MRHNA and SNTAGT. The germline V and J ends were trimmed by 0 bases and 1 base, with 5 bases remaining between them. The sequence came from a female patient aged 2-15 years who had a stem cell transplant for Fanconi anemia, so the T cells may come from the graft donor. The genes are TRBV6-4 and TRBJ2-3; D is ambiguous. The sample in question was peripheral blood, obtained 360 days after TCRalphabeta/CD19-depleted stem cell transplant. The CDR3 nucleotides are TGTGCCAGCAGTGACTCCGGAGGCACAGATACGCAGTATTTT. Translating it yields CASSDSGGTDTQYF.